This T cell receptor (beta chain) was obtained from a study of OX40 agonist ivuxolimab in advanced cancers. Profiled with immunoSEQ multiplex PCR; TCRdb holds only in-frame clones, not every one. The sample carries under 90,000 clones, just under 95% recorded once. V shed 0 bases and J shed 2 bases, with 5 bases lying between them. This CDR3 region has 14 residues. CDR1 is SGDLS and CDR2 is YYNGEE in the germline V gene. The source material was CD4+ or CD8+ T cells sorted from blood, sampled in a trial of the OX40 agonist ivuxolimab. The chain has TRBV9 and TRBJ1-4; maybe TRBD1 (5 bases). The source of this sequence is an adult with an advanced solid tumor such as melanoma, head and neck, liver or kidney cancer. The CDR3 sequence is CASSVGGTNEKLFF. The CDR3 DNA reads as TGTGCCAGCAGCGTAGGGGGGACTAATGAAAAACTGTTTTTT. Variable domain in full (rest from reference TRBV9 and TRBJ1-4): DSGVTQTPKHLITATGQRVTLRCSPRSGDLSVYWYQQSLDQGLQFLIQYYNGEERAKGNILERFSAQQFPDLHSELNLSSLELGDSALYFCASSVGGTNEKLFFGSGTQLSVL.